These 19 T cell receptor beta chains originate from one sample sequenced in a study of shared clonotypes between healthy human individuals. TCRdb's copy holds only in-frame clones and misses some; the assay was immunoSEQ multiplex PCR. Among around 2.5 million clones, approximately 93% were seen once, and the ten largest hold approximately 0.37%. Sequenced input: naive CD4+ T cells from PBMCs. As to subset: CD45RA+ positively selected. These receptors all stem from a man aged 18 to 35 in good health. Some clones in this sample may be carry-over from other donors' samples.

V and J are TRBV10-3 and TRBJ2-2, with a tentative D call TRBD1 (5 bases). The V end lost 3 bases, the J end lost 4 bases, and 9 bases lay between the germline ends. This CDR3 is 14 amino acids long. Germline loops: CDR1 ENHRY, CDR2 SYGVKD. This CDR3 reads CAISEGHLTGELFF. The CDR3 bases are TGTGCCATCAGTGAAGGACACCTCACCGGGGAGCTGTTTTTT.

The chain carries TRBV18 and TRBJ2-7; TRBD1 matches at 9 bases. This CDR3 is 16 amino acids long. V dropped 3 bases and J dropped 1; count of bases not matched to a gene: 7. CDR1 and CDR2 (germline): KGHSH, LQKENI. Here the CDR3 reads CASSPRGQGISYEQYF. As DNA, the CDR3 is TGTGCCAGCTCACCTAGAGGACAGGGGATATCCTACGAGCAGTACTTC.

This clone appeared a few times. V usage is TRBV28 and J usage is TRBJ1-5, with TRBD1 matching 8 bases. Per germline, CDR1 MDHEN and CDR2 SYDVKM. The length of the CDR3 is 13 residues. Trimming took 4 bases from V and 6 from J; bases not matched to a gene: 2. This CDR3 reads CASSSGGVQPQHF. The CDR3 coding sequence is TGTGCCAGCAGTTCAGGGGGCGTTCAGCCCCAGCATTTT.

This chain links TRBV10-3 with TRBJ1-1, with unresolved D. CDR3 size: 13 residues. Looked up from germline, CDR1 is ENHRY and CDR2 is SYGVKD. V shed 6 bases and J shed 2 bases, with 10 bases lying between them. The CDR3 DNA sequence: TGTGCCATCAGCCGACTAGGCAACACTGAAGCTTTCTTT. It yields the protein CAISRLGNTEAFF.

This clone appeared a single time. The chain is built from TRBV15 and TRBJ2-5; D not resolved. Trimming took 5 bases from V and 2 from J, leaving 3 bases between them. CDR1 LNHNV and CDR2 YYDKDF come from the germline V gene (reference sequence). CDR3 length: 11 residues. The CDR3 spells CATSQQETQYF. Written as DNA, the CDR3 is TGTGCCACCAGCCAACAAGAGACCCAGTACTTC. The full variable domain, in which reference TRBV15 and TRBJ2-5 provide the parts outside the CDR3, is DAMVIQNPRYQVTQFGKPVTLSCSQTLNHNVMYWYQQKSSQAPKLLFHYYDKDFNNEADTPDNFQSRRPNTSFCFLDIRSPGLGDTAMYLCATSQQETQYFGPGTRLLVL.

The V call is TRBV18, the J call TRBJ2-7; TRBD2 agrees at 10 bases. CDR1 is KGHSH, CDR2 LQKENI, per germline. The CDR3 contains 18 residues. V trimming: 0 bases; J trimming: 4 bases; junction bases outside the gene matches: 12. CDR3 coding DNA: TGTGCCAGCTCACCACCGAGAGCGGGAGGGCCCGAGAGGTACGAGCAGTACTTC. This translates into CASSPPRAGGPERYEQYF.

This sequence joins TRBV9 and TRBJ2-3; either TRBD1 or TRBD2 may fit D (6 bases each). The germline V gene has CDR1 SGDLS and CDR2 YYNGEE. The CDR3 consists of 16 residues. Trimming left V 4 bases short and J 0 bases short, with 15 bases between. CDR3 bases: TGTGCCAGCAGCATCAGGGGAAGCGGGAGCACAGATACGCAGTATTTT. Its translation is CASSIRGSGSTDTQYF.

Written as DNA, the CDR3 is TGCGCCAGCAGCTTGGAACCCAGGGTTGGAGAGACCCAGTACTTC. Residues: CASSLEPRVGETQYF. The J gene is TRBJ2-5, the V gene TRBV5-1; D may be TRBD1 (5 bases). Deletions cut 0 bases from V and 4 bases from J, with 13 bases between. Germline lookup yields CDR1 SGHRS and CDR2 YFSETQ. The CDR3 is 15 residues long.

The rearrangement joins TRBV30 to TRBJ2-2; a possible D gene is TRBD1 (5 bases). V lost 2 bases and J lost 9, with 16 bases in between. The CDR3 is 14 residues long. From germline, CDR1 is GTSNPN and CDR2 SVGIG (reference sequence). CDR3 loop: CAWSPTPGYRELFF. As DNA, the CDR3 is TGTGCCTGGAGTCCGACCCCAGGGTACCGGGAGCTGTTTTTT. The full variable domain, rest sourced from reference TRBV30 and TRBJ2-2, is SQTIHQWPATLVQPVGSPLSLECTVEGTSNPNLYWYRQAAGRGLQLLFYSVGIGQISSEVPQNLSASRPQDRQFILSSKKLLLSDSGFYLCAWSPTPGYRELFFGEGSRLTVL.

CDR3 nucleotides: TGTGCCAGCAGCAGGGGAACGATTCACACTGAAGCTTTCTTT. Its translation: CASSRGTIHTEAFF. This chain links TRBV21-1 with TRBJ1-1. TRBV21-1 is flagged as a pseudogene. This CDR3 spans 14 amino acids.

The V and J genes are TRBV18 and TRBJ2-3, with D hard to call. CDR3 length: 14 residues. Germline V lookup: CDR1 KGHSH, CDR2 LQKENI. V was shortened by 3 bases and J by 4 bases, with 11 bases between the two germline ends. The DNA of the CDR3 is TGTGCCAGCTCACCCCGTCTGACCGCAGATACGCAGTATTTT. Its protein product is CASSPRLTADTQYF.

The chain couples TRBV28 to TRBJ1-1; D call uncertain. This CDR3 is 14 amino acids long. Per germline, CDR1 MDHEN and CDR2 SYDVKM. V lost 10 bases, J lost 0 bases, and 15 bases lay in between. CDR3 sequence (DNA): TGTGCCACTACGACGCCTGGGGTGAACACTGAAGCTTTCTTT. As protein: CATTTPGVNTEAFF.

The DNA of the CDR3 is TGTGCCAGCACCCTCCGTGGTCCTAACTATGGCTACACCTTC. This encodes CASTLRGPNYGYTF. The chain employs TRBV5-6 and TRBJ1-2; D ambiguous. The CDR3 is 14 amino acids. Germline assignment: CDR1 SGHDT and CDR2 YYEEEE. V was cut by 6 bases and J by 0 bases, with 12 bases left in between.

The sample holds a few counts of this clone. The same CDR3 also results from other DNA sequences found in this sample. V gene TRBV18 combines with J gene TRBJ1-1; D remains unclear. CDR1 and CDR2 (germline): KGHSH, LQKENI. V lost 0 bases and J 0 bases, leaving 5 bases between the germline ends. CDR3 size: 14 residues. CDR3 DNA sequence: TGTGCCAGCTCACCACCGTCAGTGAACACTGAAGCTTTCTTT. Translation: CASSPPSVNTEAFF.

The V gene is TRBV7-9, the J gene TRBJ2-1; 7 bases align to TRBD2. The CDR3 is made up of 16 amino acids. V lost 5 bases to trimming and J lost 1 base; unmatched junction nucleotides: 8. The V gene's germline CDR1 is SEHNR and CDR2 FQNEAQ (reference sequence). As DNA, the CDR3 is TGTGCCAGCAGCACCTGGACTAGGCGGTCCTACAATGAGCAGTTCTTC. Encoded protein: CASSTWTRRSYNEQFF. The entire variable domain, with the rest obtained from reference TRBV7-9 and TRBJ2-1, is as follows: DTGVSQNPRHKITKRGQNVTFRCDPISEHNRLYWYRQTLGQGPEFLTYFQNEAQLEKSRLLSDRFSAERPKGSFSTLEIQRTEQGDSAMYLCASSTWTRRSYNEQFFGPGTRLTVL.

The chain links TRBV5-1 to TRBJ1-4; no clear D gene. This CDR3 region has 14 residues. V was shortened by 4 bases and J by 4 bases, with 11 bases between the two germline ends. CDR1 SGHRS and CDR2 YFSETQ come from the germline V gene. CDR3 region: CASSTEVFNEKLFF. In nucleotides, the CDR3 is TGCGCCAGCAGCACCGAGGTCTTTAATGAAAAACTGTTTTTT.

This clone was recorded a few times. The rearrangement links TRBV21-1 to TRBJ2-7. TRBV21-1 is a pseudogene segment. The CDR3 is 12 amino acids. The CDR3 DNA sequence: TGTGCCAGCAACTCGCCTGGGACCGAGCAGTACTTC. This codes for CASNSPGTEQYF.

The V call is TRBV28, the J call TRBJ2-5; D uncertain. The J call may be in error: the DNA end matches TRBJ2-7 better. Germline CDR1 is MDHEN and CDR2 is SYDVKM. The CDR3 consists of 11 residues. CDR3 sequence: CASSSNYEQYF. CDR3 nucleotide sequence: TGTGCCAGCAGTTCTAACTACGAGCAGTACTTC.

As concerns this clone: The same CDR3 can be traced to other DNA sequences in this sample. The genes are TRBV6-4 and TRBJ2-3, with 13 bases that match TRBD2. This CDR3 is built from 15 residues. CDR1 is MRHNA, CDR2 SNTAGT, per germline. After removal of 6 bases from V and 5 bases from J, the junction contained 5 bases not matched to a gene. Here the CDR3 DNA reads TGTGCCAGCAGACGGACTAGCGGGAGCGGAGATACGCAGTATTTT. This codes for CASRRTSGSGDTQYF.